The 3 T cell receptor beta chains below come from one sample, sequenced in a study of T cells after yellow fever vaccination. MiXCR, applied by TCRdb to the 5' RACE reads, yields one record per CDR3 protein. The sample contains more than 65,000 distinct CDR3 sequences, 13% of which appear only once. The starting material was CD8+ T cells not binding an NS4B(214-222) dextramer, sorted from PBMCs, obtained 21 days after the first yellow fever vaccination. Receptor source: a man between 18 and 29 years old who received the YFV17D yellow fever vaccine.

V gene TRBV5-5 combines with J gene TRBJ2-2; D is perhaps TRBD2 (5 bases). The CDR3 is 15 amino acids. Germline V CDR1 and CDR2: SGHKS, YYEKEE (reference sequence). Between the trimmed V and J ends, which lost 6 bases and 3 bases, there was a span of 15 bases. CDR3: CASNMWGSDTGELFF. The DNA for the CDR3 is TGTGCCAGCAATATGTGGGGTAGCGACACCGGGGAGCTGTTTTTT.

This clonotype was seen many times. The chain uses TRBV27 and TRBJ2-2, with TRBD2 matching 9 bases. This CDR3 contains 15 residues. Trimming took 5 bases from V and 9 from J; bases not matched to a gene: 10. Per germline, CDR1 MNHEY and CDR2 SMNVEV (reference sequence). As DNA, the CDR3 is TGTGCCAGCAGTCACGCCCCTAGCGGGGCGAGGGAGCTGTTTTTT. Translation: CASSHAPSGARELFF.

CDR3 sequence (DNA): TGCGCCAGCAGCTTGGGCCTAGCGGGCTACAATGAGCAGTTCTTC. This codes for CASSLGLAGYNEQFF. V and J are TRBV5-1 and TRBJ2-1; TRBD2 agrees at 8 bases. The CDR3 is 15 residues long. Germline CDR1 and CDR2: SGHRS and YFSETQ. J lost 3 bases, V lost 0 bases, and 2 bases had no gene match. The full variable domain, with the rest looked up from reference TRBV5-1 and TRBJ2-1, is KAGVTQTPRYLIKTRGQQVTLSCSPISGHRSVSWYQQTPGQGLQFLFEYFSETQRNKGNFPGRFSGRQFSNSRSEMNVSTLELGDSALYLCASSLGLAGYNEQFFGPGTRLTVL.